One and the same sample provided the 2 T cell receptor beta chains below, sequenced in a study of blood T cell repertoires in COVID-19 (TCRdb year 2020). Library method: the immunoSEQ multiplex PCR assay. TCRdb provides this immuneACCESS table in a form limited to in-frame rearrangements. Some clones are lacking; in checked studies, under half of them reflect an unresolved V gene, and why the rest are absent is not known. Present in this sample are about 59,000 clones, about 83% of which were seen just once. Around 3.7% of the sample lies in the top ten. Sequencing was done on a sample of peripheral blood. These receptors were obtained from an elderly woman with acute or convalescent COVID-19.

V gene TRBV18 combines with J gene TRBJ2-5, with TRBD2 matching 7 bases. CDR3 size: 15 residues. Germline V gives CDR1 KGHSH, CDR2 LQKENI. J lost 5 bases, V lost 0 bases, and 6 bases had no gene match. CDR3 amino acids: CASSPPSGAGETQYF. DNA for the CDR3: TGTGCCAGCTCACCACCGAGCGGAGCGGGGGAGACCCAGTACTTC.

This clone was seen only once. CDR3 residues: CASSEGYGYTF. CDR3 in DNA: TGTGCCAGCTCGGAGGGTTATGGCTACACCTTC. This chain joins TRBV18 and TRBJ1-2; D not certain. The V gene lost 6 bases and the J gene lost 5 bases, with 7 bases spanning the gap. The CDR3 covers 11 residues. Germline V lookup: CDR1 KGHSH, CDR2 LQKENI.